This T cell receptor (beta chain) emerged from a study of human T cells and chemical hapten exposure. Looking at the study overall: For sensitization, 2% DPC was applied to an approximately 2 cm by approximately 2 cm patch of upper inner arm skin.

Broader study findings: Significantly more large CDR3 similarity clusters were formed by expanded TCRs than by controls.

CDR1 and CDR2 (germline): LGHDT, YNNKEL (reference sequence). The CDR3 covers 14 residues. Trimming cost V 1 base and J 1 base, with 7 bases left between them. Each CDR3 protein gets one entry after TCRdb re-called the RACE reads with MiXCR. The table lists 99,000 or so distinct CDR3 sequences, under 40% of them singletons. This clonotype was detected only a few times. Antigen specificity is unknown. The time point here: patch test 3, about 24 weeks after DPC sensitization. Treatment: therapeutic diphenylcyclopropenone sensitization with weekly scalp DPC. This receptor was obtained from a man aged 35 to 55 with alopecia areata. Some clones in this sample may be carry-over from other donors' samples. This chain joins TRBV3-1 and TRBJ1-1, with D tentatively TRBD1 (5 bases). The sample in question was whole blood, obtained in connection with sensitization to the hapten diphenylcyclopropenone (DPC). CDR3 nucleotide sequence: TGTGCCAGCAGCCAAGCCGACAGGAACACTGAAGCTTTCTTT. Encoded protein: CASSQADRNTEAFF.